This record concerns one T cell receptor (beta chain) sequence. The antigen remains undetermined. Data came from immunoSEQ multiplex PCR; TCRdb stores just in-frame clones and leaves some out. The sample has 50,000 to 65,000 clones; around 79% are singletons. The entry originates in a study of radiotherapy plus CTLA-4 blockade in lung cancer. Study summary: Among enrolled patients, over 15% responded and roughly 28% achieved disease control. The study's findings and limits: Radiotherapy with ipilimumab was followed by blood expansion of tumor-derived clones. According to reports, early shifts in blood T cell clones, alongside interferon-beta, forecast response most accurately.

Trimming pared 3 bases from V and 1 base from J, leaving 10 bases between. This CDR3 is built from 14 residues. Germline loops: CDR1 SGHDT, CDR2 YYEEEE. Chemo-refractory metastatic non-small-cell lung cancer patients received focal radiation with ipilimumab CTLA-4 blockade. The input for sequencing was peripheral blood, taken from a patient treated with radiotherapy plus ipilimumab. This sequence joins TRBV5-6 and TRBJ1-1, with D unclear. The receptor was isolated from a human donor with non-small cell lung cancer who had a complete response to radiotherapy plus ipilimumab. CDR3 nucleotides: TGTGCCAGCAGCTCCCTCGGGAGGAACACTGAAGCTTTCTTT. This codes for CASSSLGRNTEAFF.